This TCR beta chain was sequenced for a study of beta chain features in type 1 diabetes. General observations from the study: Any PCR bias toward short templates would affect both groups alike. In all four CD4+ subsets, TCRB CDR3 length was significantly, moderately reduced in type 1 diabetes.

From germline, CDR1 is LNHDA and CDR2 SQIVND (reference sequence). The CDR3 loop spans 14 amino acids. The junction had 8 bases not matched to a gene; V was cut back by 6 bases and J by 7 bases. On this clone: Antigen specificity is unknown.

The entirety of the isolated RNA underwent reverse transcription, so expressed TCRB transcripts were sequenced. Libraries were prepared by immunoSEQ multiplex PCR; TCRdb keeps only in-frame clonotypes and omits some of them. The sample contains more than 250,000 clones, 13% to 15% of which appear only once. The specimen was naive CD4+ T cells from blood. The chain is built from TRBV19 and TRBJ2-1; 8 bases are shared with TRBD2. This clonotype was sampled from a man under 40 with type 1 diabetes. CDR3 sequence reads: CASRSAGARNEQFF. As DNA, the CDR3 is TGTGCCAGTAGGTCAGCGGGGGCGCGGAATGAGCAGTTCTTC.